This T cell receptor (beta chain) appears in the sequencing data of a study of regulatory T cells in long-lasting Graves disease. This clonotype was seen at least ten times. The time point: newly diagnosed GD, antithyroid drugs for less than 3 months. The TCR library was prepared using RNA isolated from PBMCs. CDR3 length: 12 residues. The germline gives CDR1 GTSNPN, CDR2 SVGIG (reference sequence). V was cut by 3 bases and J by 6 bases, with 11 bases left in between. To make TCR beta libraries, researchers used iRepertoire HTBI primers and Arm-PCR of CDR3 regions. One entry per CDR3 protein, called by TCRdb with MiXCR from the multiplex PCR reads. The sample carries around 450,000 distinct CDR3 sequences, 15% recorded once. This same sample was also part of a study on T cells in Graves' hyperthyroidism and ophthalmopathy. From that paper: Thyroid ultrasound and orbital computed tomography, with clinical symptoms and serum thyroxine and TRAb, informed diagnoses.

This chain links TRBV30 with TRBJ1-1, with D maybe TRBD1 (5 bases). This receptor was taken from a woman in her thirties or forties with Graves disease. Sequenced here: peripheral blood mononuclear cells (PBMCs), sampled at new diagnosis, from a patient treated with antithyroid drugs. CDR3 in amino acids: CAWSRVGSEAFF. CDR3 nucleotide sequence: TGTGCCTGGAGCAGGGTTGGGTCTGAAGCTTTCTTT.